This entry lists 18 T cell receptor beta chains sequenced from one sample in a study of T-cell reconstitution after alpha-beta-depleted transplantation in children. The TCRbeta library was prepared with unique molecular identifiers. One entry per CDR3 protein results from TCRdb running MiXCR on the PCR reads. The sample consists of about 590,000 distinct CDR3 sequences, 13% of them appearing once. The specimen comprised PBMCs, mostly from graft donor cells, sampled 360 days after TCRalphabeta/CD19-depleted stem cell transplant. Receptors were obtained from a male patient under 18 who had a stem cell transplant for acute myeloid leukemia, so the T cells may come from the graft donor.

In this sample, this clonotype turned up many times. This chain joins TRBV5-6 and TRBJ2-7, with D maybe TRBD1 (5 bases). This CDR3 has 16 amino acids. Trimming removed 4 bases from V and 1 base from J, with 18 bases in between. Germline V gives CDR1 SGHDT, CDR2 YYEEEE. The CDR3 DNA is TGTGCCAGCAGCCGCTACTTCAGGGAAGGGTCCTACGAGCAGTACTTC. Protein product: CASSRYFREGSYEQYF.

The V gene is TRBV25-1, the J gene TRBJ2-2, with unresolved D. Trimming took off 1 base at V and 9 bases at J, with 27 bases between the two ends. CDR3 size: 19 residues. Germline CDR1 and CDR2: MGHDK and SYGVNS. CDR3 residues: CASSESVGQSRRGNRELFF. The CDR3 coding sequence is TGTGCCAGCAGTGAATCAGTAGGGCAGAGTAGGAGAGGTAACCGGGAGCTGTTTTTT.

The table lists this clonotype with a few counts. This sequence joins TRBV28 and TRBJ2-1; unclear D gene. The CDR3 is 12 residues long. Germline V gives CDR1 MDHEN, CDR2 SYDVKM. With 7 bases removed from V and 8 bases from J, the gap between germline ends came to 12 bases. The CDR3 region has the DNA TGTGCCAGCATATCACAACCCCATGAGCAGTTCTTC. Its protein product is CASISQPHEQFF.

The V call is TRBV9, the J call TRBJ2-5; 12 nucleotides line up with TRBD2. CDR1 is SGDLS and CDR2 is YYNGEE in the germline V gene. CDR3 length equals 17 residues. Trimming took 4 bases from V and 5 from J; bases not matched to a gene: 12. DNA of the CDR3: TGTGCCAGCAGCCACGGAGAAACTAGCGGGAGGATGGAGACCCAGTACTTC. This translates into CASSHGETSGRMETQYF.

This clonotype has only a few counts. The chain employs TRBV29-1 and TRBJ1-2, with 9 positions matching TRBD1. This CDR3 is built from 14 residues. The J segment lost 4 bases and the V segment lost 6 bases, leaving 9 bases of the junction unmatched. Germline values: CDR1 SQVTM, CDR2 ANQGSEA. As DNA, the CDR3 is TGCAGCGTCGCACAGGGGGCGCAGAGCTATGGCTACACCTTC. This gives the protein CSVAQGAQSYGYTF.

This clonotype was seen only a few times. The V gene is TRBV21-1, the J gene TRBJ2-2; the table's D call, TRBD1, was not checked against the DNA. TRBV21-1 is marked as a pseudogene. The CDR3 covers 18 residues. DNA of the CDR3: TGTGCCAGCCCCCAATTTCTGTACACAGGGGCGAACACCGGGGAGCTGTTTTTT. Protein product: CASPQFLYTGANTGELFF.

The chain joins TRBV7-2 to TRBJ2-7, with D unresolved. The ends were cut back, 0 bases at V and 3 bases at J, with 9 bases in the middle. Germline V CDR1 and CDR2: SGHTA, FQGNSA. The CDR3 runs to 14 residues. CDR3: CASSLASQVYEQYF. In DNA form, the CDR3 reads TGTGCCAGCAGCTTAGCTAGTCAGGTCTACGAGCAGTACTTC.

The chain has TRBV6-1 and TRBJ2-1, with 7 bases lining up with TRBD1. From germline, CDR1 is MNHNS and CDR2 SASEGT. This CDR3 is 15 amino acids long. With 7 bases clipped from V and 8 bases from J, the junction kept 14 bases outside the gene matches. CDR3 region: CASTLRDRSVHEQFF. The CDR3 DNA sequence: TGTGCCAGCACACTCCGGGACAGATCAGTCCATGAGCAGTTCTTC.

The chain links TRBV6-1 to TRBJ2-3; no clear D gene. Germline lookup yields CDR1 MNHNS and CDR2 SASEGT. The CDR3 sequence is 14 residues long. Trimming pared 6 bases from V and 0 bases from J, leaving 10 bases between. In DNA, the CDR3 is TGTGCCAGCAGAGGGTACACTAGCACAGATACGCAGTATTTT. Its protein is CASRGYTSTDTQYF.

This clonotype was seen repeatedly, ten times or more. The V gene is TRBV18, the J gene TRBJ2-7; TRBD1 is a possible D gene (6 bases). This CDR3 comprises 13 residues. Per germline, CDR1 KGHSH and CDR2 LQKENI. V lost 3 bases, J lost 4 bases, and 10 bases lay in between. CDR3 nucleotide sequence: TGTGCCAGCTCACCGACAGGTCTATACGAGCAGTACTTC. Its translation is CASSPTGLYEQYF.

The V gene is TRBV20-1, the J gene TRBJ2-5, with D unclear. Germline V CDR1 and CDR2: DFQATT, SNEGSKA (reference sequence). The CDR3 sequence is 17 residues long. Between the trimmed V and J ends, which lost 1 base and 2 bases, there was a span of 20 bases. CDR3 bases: TGCAGTGCTAGAGCCCACAGCAATGCTAATATACAAGAGACCCAGTACTTC. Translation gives CSARAHSNANIQETQYF.

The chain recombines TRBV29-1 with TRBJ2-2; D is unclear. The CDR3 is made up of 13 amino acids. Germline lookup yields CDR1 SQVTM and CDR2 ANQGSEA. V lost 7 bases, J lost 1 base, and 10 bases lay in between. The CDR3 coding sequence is TGCAGCGGACAAGACTGGAACACCGGGGAGCTGTTTTTT. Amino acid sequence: CSGQDWNTGELFF.

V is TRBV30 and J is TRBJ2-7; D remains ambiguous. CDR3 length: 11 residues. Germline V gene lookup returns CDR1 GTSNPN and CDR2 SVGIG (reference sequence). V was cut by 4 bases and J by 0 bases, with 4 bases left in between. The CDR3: CAWMSSYEQYF. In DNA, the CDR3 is TGTGCCTGGATGAGCTCCTACGAGCAGTACTTC. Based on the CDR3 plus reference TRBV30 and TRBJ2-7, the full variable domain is SQTIHQWPATLVQPVGSPLSLECTVEGTSNPNLYWYRQAAGRGLQLLFYSVGIGQISSEVPQNLSASRPQDRQFILSSKKLLLSDSGFYLCAWMSSYEQYFGPGTRLTVT.

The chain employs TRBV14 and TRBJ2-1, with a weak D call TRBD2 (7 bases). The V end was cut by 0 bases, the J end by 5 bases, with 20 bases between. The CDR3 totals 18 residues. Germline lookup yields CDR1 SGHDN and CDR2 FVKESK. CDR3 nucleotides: TGTGCCAGCAGCCAAGATCTGGGCGGGGGCCCTGGGAACAATGAGCAGTTCTTC. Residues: CASSQDLGGGPGNNEQFF.

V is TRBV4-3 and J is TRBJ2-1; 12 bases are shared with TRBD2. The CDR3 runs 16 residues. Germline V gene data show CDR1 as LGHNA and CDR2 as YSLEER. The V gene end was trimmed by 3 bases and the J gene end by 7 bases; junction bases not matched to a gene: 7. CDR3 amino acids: CASSHPTSGRLNEQFF. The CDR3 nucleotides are TGCGCCAGCAGCCATCCCACTAGCGGGAGGCTAAATGAGCAGTTCTTC.

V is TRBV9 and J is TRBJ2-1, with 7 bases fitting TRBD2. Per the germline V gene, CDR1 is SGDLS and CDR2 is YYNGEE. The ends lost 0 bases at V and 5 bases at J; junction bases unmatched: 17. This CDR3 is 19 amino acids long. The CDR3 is CASSVEVAGGLTRNNEQFF. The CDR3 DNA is TGTGCCAGCAGCGTAGAAGTAGCGGGTGGACTTACGCGGAACAATGAGCAGTTCTTC.

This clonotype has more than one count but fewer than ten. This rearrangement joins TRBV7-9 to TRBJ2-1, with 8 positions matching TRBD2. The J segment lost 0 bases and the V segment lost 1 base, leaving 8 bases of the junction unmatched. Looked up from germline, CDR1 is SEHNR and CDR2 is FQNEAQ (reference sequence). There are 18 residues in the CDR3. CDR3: CASSLGLAGRRSYNEQFF. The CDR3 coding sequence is TGTGCCAGCAGCTTAGGGCTAGCGGGCCGCCGCTCCTACAATGAGCAGTTCTTC.

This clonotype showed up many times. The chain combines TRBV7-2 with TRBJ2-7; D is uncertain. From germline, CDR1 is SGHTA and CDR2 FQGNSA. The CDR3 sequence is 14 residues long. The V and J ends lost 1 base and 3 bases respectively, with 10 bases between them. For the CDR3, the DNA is TGTGCCAGCAGCTTAGGCAGCTACCGCTACGAGCAGTACTTC. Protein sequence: CASSLGSYRYEQYF.